This entry lists 27 T cell receptor beta chains sequenced from one sample in a study of CD8+CD57+ T cells in acquired aplastic anemia. Those patients picked for sequencing had displayed CD8+CD57+ cell expansion on flow cytometry. Profiles of TCR beta VDJ and CDR3 were generated from a genomic DNA template. TCRdb analysed the reads with MiXCR anew, one entry per CDR3 protein. Of 160,000 or so distinct CDR3 sequences in the sample, 45% to 50% are singletons; the top ten hold under 35%. The sequenced material came from sorted CD4+, CD8+, or CD8+CD57+ T cells (not recorded which) from PBMCs. These receptors were taken from a human donor with aplastic anemia.

The genes are TRBV7-9 and TRBJ2-5; a possible D gene is TRBD2 (6 bases). Germline CDR1 is SEHNR and CDR2 is FQNEAQ (reference sequence). The CDR3 is 16 residues long. Trimming took off 2 bases at V and 1 base at J, with 14 bases between the two ends. CDR3 bases: TGTGCCAGCAGCTTAATACTAGTGGGAGGCCAAGAGACCCAGTACTTC. It translates to CASSLILVGGQETQYF.

Only one count was recorded for this clonotype. The rearrangement links TRBV15 to TRBJ1-4; D is perhaps TRBD1 (6 bases). This CDR3 contains 16 residues. CDR1 LNHNV and CDR2 YYDKDF come from the germline V gene (reference sequence). V was trimmed by 0 bases and J by 8 bases, leaving 16 bases between them. CDR3 amino acids: CATSRDLPGVREKLFF. The CDR3 coding sequence is TGTGCCACCAGCAGAGACCTCCCAGGGGTGAGGGAAAAACTGTTTTTT.

As concerns this clonotype: This may arise from a read error, as a much more abundant clone is one base away. The chain has TRBV4-3 and TRBJ1-2, with D hard to call. The germline V and J ends were trimmed by 0 bases and 3 bases, with 11 bases remaining between them. CDR3 length: 15 amino acids. Germline values: CDR1 LGHNA, CDR2 YSLEER. This chain's CDR3 is CASSQDPADYYGYTF. CDR3 DNA: TGCGCCAGCAGCCAAGATCCGGCGGATTACTATGGCTACACCTTC.

To note about this clonotype: This may arise from a read error, as a much more abundant clone is one base away. The conserved final phenylalanine or tryptophan is absent from the CDR3, which likely points to a read error. J is TRBJ1-2 and V is TRBV6-1; D is unresolved. V was pared by 3 bases and J by 2 bases, with 7 bases between. Germline CDR1 and CDR2: MNHNS and SASEGT. The CDR3 spans 13 residues. In DNA form, the CDR3 reads TGTGCCAGCAGTGACCTTCCAAACTATGGCTACACCCTC. Translation: CASSDLPNYGYTL.

The chain links TRBV24-1 to TRBJ2-7, with D perhaps matching TRBD1 or TRBD2 (5 bases each). The CDR3 is 15 amino acids. Per germline, CDR1 KGHDR and CDR2 SFDVKD. V was clipped by 3 bases and J by 0 bases, with 11 bases between them. In DNA form, the CDR3 reads TGTGCCACCAGTGATCGGGGACGGGGCTCCTACGAGCAGTACTTC. It yields the protein CATSDRGRGSYEQYF.

At least ten counts were recorded for this clonotype. The chain uses TRBV4-1 and TRBJ1-5; no clear D. Germline V CDR1 and CDR2: MGHRA, YSYEKL. The CDR3 consists of 15 residues. Between the trimmed V and J ends, which lost 1 base and 0 bases, there was a span of 7 bases. The CDR3 DNA is TGCGCCAGCAGCCAAGGGTTGGATAGCAATCAGCCCCAGCATTTT. This codes for CASSQGLDSNQPQHF.

A word on this clonotype: No conserved phenylalanine or tryptophan is present at the end of the CDR3, so a read error is the likely explanation. The DNA is left out, because the CDR3 cannot be placed on it with certainty; the CDR3 is given as TCRdb lists it. V is TRBV24-1 and J is TRBJ1-6. Per germline, CDR1 KGHDR and CDR2 SFDVKD. The CDR3 length is 8 residues, termini included. CDR3 residues: CATSDPTS.

The chain has TRBV20-1 and TRBJ2-5; tentatively, D is TRBD2 (5 bases). The CDR3 totals 14 residues. The V gene lost 6 bases and the J gene lost 2 bases, with 16 bases spanning the gap. Germline V gene sequence: CDR1 DFQATT, CDR2 SNEGSKA (reference sequence). The CDR3 region has the DNA TGCAGTGCACCCCAAATCGGGGTTCAAGAGACCCAGTACTTC. Amino acids: CSAPQIGVQETQYF.

This clonotype was seen many times. CDR3 residues: CASSTPGGVYPSTDTQYF. CDR3 sequence (DNA): TGTGCCAGCAGCACCCCCGGGGGGGTTTACCCCAGCACAGATACGCAGTATTTT. V is TRBV7-9 and J is TRBJ2-3; 8 bases are shared with TRBD2. CDR1 and CDR2 from the germline V gene are SEHNR and FQNEAQ (reference sequence). This CDR3 has 18 amino acids. The trim removed 5 bases at V and 0 bases at J, leaving 13 bases unmatched.

The genes are TRBV29-1 and TRBJ2-3; D is unclear. Between the trimmed V and J ends, which lost 4 bases and 2 bases, there was a span of 10 bases. Germline lookup yields CDR1 SQVTM and CDR2 ANQGSEA. The CDR3 consists of 13 residues. The CDR3 DNA reads TGCAGCGTTGCGACTGGATACACAGATACGCAGTATTTT. This codes for CSVATGYTDTQYF.

This chain joins TRBV25-1 and TRBJ2-7; D is ambiguous. Trimming took off 6 bases at V and 6 bases at J, with 12 bases between the two ends. CDR3 size: 12 residues. The germline CDR1 and CDR2 sequences are MGHDK and SYGVNS. The CDR3 nucleotides are TGTGCCAGCAGCCAATGGGGATCCGAGCAGTACTTC. This codes for CASSQWGSEQYF.

This clonotype came up many times. This chain uses TRBV10-1 with TRBJ2-1; TRBD2 agrees at 13 bases. Looked up from germline, CDR1 is WNHNN and CDR2 is SYGVQD (reference sequence). J lost 8 bases, V lost 10 bases, and 5 bases had no gene match. This CDR3 is built from 13 residues. DNA of the CDR3: TGCGCCACCACCGGGACTAGCGGGGATGAGCAGTTCTTC. Its translation is CATTGTSGDEQFF.

The rearrangement joins TRBV10-1 to TRBJ2-3; D gene uncertain. Germline CDR1 and CDR2: WNHNN and SYGVQD (reference sequence). Trimming took off 6 bases at V and 0 bases at J, with 19 bases between the two ends. The CDR3 spans 17 residues. This CDR3 is CASRQPEDLRSTDTQYF. The CDR3 bases are TGCGCCAGCAGACAACCTGAGGATCTTCGTAGCACAGATACGCAGTATTTT.

This clonotype appeared many times. V and J are TRBV6-2 or TRBV6-3 and TRBJ2-7, with no clear D. This CDR3 contains 13 residues. CDR1 and CDR2 from the germline V gene are MNHEY and SVGEGT. V lost 2 bases, J lost 2 bases, and 7 bases lay in between. The CDR3 nucleotides are TGTGCCAGCAGTTACGAGGTTCCCTACGAGCAGTACTTC. Protein sequence: CASSYEVPYEQYF.

Concerning this clonotype itself: This could be a read error, since a much larger clone is one nucleotide away. The CDR3 spells CASSVQGQATGAFF. CDR3 sequence (DNA): TGTGCCAGCAGCGTTCAGGGTCAAGCAACTGGAGCTTTCTTT. The genes are TRBV7-3 and TRBJ1-1; tentatively, D is TRBD1 (5 bases). The CDR3 loop spans 14 amino acids. Germline CDR1 and CDR2: SGHTA and FQGTGA.

This clonotype has ten or more counts. The CDR3 bases are TGCAGCGTAGGGGGCGGTGGCGGGGCCAACGTCCTGACTTTC. This gives the protein CSVGGGGGANVLTF. The chain links TRBV29-1 to TRBJ2-6; the match to TRBD1 covers 7 bases. V was pared by 6 bases and J by 4 bases, with 6 bases of the junction left unmatched. The CDR3 has 14 residues. The germline V gene has CDR1 SQVTM and CDR2 ANQGSEA.

This clonotype was picked up a small number of times. This chain links TRBV3-1 with TRBJ1-1; D gene ambiguous. In germline, CDR1 is LGHDT, CDR2 YNNKEL (reference sequence). V shed 0 bases and J shed 3 bases, with 11 bases lying between them. This CDR3 is built from 15 residues. CDR3 in amino acids: CASSQEMTEDTEAFF. The CDR3 DNA follows: TGTGCCAGCAGCCAAGAAATGACTGAGGACACTGAAGCTTTCTTT.

This clonotype was seen more than once but under ten times. The V call is TRBV24-1, the J call TRBJ2-7; 10 bases map to TRBD1. The CDR3 has 17 residues. The germline V gene has CDR1 KGHDR and CDR2 SFDVKD. Unmatched junction bases numbered 11, after V lost 3 bases and J lost 4 bases. CDR3 nucleotide sequence: TGTGCCACCAGTGATCCAATGGGGACAGGGGATCTTTACGAGCAGTACTTC. This translates into CATSDPMGTGDLYEQYF.

The chain combines TRBV7-8 with TRBJ1-6; 7 nucleotides agree with TRBD1. V dropped 3 bases and J dropped 7; count of bases not matched to a gene: 6. CDR1 is SGHVS, CDR2 FQNEAQ, per germline. CDR3 length equals 15 residues. In DNA, the CDR3 is TGTGCCAGCAGCTTTACAGGGGATGACAATTCACCCCTCCACTTT. This codes for CASSFTGDDNSPLHF.

This clonotype was picked up one time. The junction shows a germline mismatch at one end, possibly a read error. The genes are TRBV5-1 and TRBJ1-2; no clear D gene. Germline-derived CDR1 and CDR2 are SGHRS and YFSETQ. The CDR3 totals 10 residues. The DNA for the CDR3 is TGCGCCAGCAGCTGTAAGCCGGTATCCTTC. Translating gives CASSCKPVSF.

This clonotype appeared many times. The chain couples TRBV9 to TRBJ2-2, with D uncertain. The CDR3 runs 15 residues. Trimming pared 0 bases from V and 2 bases from J, leaving 8 bases between. Germline-derived CDR1 and CDR2 are SGDLS and YYNGEE. CDR3 protein: CASSVGMINTGELFF. The CDR3 DNA follows: TGTGCCAGCAGCGTAGGTATGATCAACACCGGGGAGCTGTTTTTT.

There are many counts of this clonotype. The rearrangement uses TRBV19 and TRBJ2-7; 10 bases map to TRBD2. The CDR3 length is 16 residues. Germline V gene lookup returns CDR1 LNHDA and CDR2 SQIVND (reference sequence). V dropped 2 bases and J dropped 0; count of bases not matched to a gene: 4. CDR3 coding DNA: TGTGCCAGTAGTATACCTACTAGCGGGGCCTCCTACGAGCAGTACTTC. Translating gives CASSIPTSGASYEQYF.

This clonotype showed up many times. This chain connects TRBV19 to TRBJ2-7; 9 bases fit TRBD2. V lost 5 bases, J lost 3 bases, and 5 bases stayed unmatched. Germline CDR1 LNHDA, CDR2 SQIVND (reference sequence). This CDR3 has 14 residues. CDR3 sequence reads: CASSVAGAYYEQYF. The CDR3 DNA reads TGTGCCAGTAGTGTAGCGGGAGCTTACTACGAGCAGTACTTC.

Ten or more counts support this clonotype. This CDR3 is CSASTGEAGELFF. The CDR3 region has the DNA TGCAGTGCTAGTACAGGGGAGGCCGGGGAGCTGTTTTTT. The rearrangement joins TRBV20-1 to TRBJ2-2; D is possibly TRBD1 (7 bases). The CDR3 covers 13 residues. V was pared by 3 bases and J by 6 bases, with 11 bases between. Germline CDR1 and CDR2: DFQATT and SNEGSKA (reference sequence).

The genes are TRBV24-1 and TRBJ2-1; 8 bases line up with TRBD2. In germline, CDR1 is KGHDR, CDR2 SFDVKD. J gave up 6 bases and V 4 bases, and 4 bases lay outside the gene matches. This CDR3 comprises 14 residues. The CDR3 nucleotides are TGTGCCACCAGTGAAGCGGGGGCCCCCAATGAGCAGTTCTTC. Translated, it gives CATSEAGAPNEQFF.

V and J are TRBV6-5 and TRBJ1-2; no clear D. V was pared by 2 bases and J by 8 bases, with 12 bases between. CDR1 is MNHEY, CDR2 SVGAGI, per germline. There are 13 residues in the CDR3. CDR3 DNA: TGTGCCAGCAGTTACGGGAGGGCTGGGGGCTACACCTTC. This sequence encodes CASSYGRAGGYTF.

This clonotype was found a few times. A much larger clone sits a single nucleotide away, making a read error possible. The rearrangement joins TRBV11-2 to TRBJ2-3; 9 positions agree with TRBD2. CDR1 and CDR2 (germline): SGHAT, FQNNGV. Trimming removed 6 bases from V and 8 bases from J; junction bases left unmatched: 12. The CDR3 extends over 15 amino acids. CDR3 protein: CASSLLAGVLATQYF. CDR3 nucleotide sequence: TGTGCCAGCAGTTTGTTAGCGGGAGTCCTAGCTACGCAGTATTTT. Drawing the rest from reference TRBV11-2 and TRBJ2-3, the complete variable domain is EAGVAQSPRYKIIEKRQSVAFWCNPISGHATLYWYQQILGQGPKLLIQFQNNGVVDDSQLPKDRFSAERLKGVDSTLKIQPAKLEDSAVYLCASSLLAGVLATQYFGPGTRLTVL.